These 19 T cell receptor beta chains were all obtained from the same sample, sequenced in a study of T cells in Graves' hyperthyroidism and ophthalmopathy. The TCR beta CDR3 regions underwent amplification using RNA transcripts as the source. An initial round of RT-PCR targeting the TCR CDR3 relied on the HTBI primer set. In TCRdb, the multiplex PCR reads were re-called with MiXCR into one record per CDR3 protein. In the table there are about 580,000 distinct CDR3 sequences, 46% of which are singletons. The specimen sequenced was peripheral blood or thyroid tissue (not recorded which). These receptors came from a woman aged 18-35 years with Graves' hyperthyroidism.

The table lists this clonotype with many counts. The J gene is TRBJ1-6, the V gene TRBV6-5; the D gene is possibly TRBD1 (5 bases). CDR1 is MNHEY, CDR2 SVGAGI, per germline. V lost 6 bases, J lost 9 bases, and 15 bases lay in between. The CDR3 sequence is 14 residues long. The CDR3 nucleotides read TGTGCCAGCAGGTCGACAGTCTTAGGTTCACCCCTCCACTTT. As protein: CASRSTVLGSPLHF.

The chain has TRBV20-1 and TRBJ2-7, with D perhaps TRBD1 (6 bases). The CDR3 runs to 13 residues. Trimming left V 2 bases short and J 5 bases short, with 13 bases between. Looked up from germline, CDR1 is DFQATT and CDR2 is SNEGSKA (reference sequence). The CDR3 nucleotides are TGCAGTGCTAGACCAGACAGGTGGGACGAGCAGTACTTC. Its translation: CSARPDRWDEQYF.

The chain uses TRBV25-1 and TRBJ2-7; TRBD2 is a possible D gene (6 bases). The V gene lost 7 bases and the J gene lost 3 bases, with 13 bases spanning the gap. The CDR3 has 13 residues. The germline V gene encodes CDR1 MGHDK and CDR2 SYGVNS. Here the CDR3 reads CASTQEGFYEQYF. The DNA for the CDR3 is TGTGCCAGCACGCAGGAGGGATTCTACGAGCAGTACTTC.

This clonotype was counted many times. The chain carries TRBV7-8 and TRBJ1-2, with D possibly TRBD1 on 6 matching bases. From germline, CDR1 is SGHVS and CDR2 FQNEAQ. V lost 0 bases, J lost 5 bases, and 13 bases lay in between. The CDR3 is 15 amino acids. This CDR3 is CASSLAGQTTYGYTF. The DNA for the CDR3 is TGTGCCAGCAGCTTAGCCGGACAGACAACGTATGGCTACACCTTC.

This clonotype occurred many times. The chain recombines TRBV6-4 with TRBJ1-1; TRBD1 matches 9 bases. Losses at the gene ends were 3 bases for V and 6 bases for J; bases not matched to a gene: 11. CDR1 is MRHNA, CDR2 SNTAGT, per germline. The length of the CDR3 is 16 residues. The CDR3 region is CASSESYRDRDSEAFF. Written as DNA, the CDR3 is TGTGCCAGCAGTGAATCATACCGGGACAGGGACTCTGAAGCTTTCTTT.

This clonotype has a handful of counts. The chain is built from TRBV4-2 and TRBJ2-7; 9 nucleotides agree with TRBD2. CDR1 and CDR2 from the germline V gene are LGHNA and YNFKEQ. V lost 1 base and J lost 3; bases outside the gene matches: 10. The CDR3 loop spans 17 amino acids. This CDR3 reads CASSQALGIAGDYEQYF. As DNA, the CDR3 is TGTGCCAGCAGCCAAGCCCTGGGGATAGCGGGAGACTACGAGCAGTACTTC.

This clonotype was seen many times. V and J are TRBV10-3 and TRBJ1-1; the D is unclear. Trimming shortened V by 8 bases and J by 1 base, and 5 bases separated the two germline ends. The length of the CDR3 is 11 residues. Germline CDR1 is ENHRY and CDR2 is SYGVKD. CDR3 in DNA: TGTGCCATCCGCCAGAACACTGAAGCTTTCTTT. Residues: CAIRQNTEAFF.

The rearrangement uses TRBV10-3 and TRBJ1-5, with a possible D match to TRBD1 (5 bases). The CDR3 consists of 16 residues. Trimming cost V 0 bases and J 8 bases, with 17 bases left between them. The germline V gene encodes CDR1 ENHRY and CDR2 SYGVKD. The CDR3 protein is CAISESISGPLEPQHF. In nucleotides, the CDR3 is TGTGCCATCAGTGAGTCTATTTCAGGGCCTCTGGAGCCCCAGCATTTT.

In its sample, this clonotype was seen once. This clone may be a read error of a much larger clone one base away. V is TRBV7-9 and J is TRBJ1-2; D gene unclear. The germline V and J ends were trimmed by 5 bases and 6 bases, with 10 bases remaining between them. Germline V gene sequence: CDR1 SEHNR, CDR2 FQNEAQ (reference sequence). There are 12 residues in the CDR3. CDR3 in DNA: TGTGCCAGCAGCCGCCGCCCGGATGGCTACACCTTC. This codes for CASSRRPDGYTF.

This clonotype was picked up many times. This chain links TRBV5-1 with TRBJ2-2, with 8 bases fitting TRBD2. Unmatched junction bases numbered 6, after V lost 0 bases and J lost 2 bases. The CDR3 consists of 17 residues. Looked up from germline, CDR1 is SGHRS and CDR2 is YFSETQ. CDR3 loop: CASSLAASGPNTGELFF. CDR3 sequence (DNA): TGCGCCAGCAGCTTGGCGGCTAGCGGGCCAAACACCGGGGAGCTGTTTTTT.

This clonotype was observed many times. V gene TRBV6-1 combines with J gene TRBJ2-6; D possibly matches TRBD1 or TRBD2 (6 bases each). The CDR3 consists of 19 residues. Germline assignment: CDR1 MNHNS and CDR2 SASEGT. The V and J ends lost 2 bases and 1 base respectively, with 18 bases between them. The CDR3 loop reads CASSEPGATDGSGANVLTF. In DNA, the CDR3 is TGTGCCAGCAGTGAACCGGGGGCAACCGACGGATCTGGGGCCAACGTCCTGACTTTC.

As concerns this clonotype: A read error may produce the germline difference seen at one junction end. The CDR3 here is CASSLGDSSHEQYF. DNA of the CDR3: TGTGCCAGCAGCTTGGGGGACAGCTCCCACGAGCAGTACTTC. V and J are TRBV12-3 or TRBV12-4 and TRBJ2-7; 7 nucleotides line up with TRBD1. The CDR3 spans 14 residues.

This clonotype was seen ten or more times. This chain links TRBV6-1 with TRBJ1-5; 8 bases fit TRBD1. CDR3 size: 15 residues. J was trimmed by 6 bases and V by 6 bases; bases with no gene match: 10. Germline CDR1 and CDR2: MNHNS and SASEGT. This CDR3 is CASSFGQGGVQPQHF. In DNA, the CDR3 is TGTGCCAGCAGCTTTGGACAGGGAGGGGTTCAGCCCCAGCATTTT.

Many counts were recorded for this clonotype. This chain uses TRBV19 with TRBJ1-1, with D uncertain. Between the trimmed V and J ends, which lost 6 bases and 7 bases, there was a span of 15 bases. The CDR3 loop spans 13 amino acids. Per the germline V gene, CDR1 is LNHDA and CDR2 is SQIVND (reference sequence). The CDR3 bases are TGTGCCAGTAGCTGGGGTCAAGGAAATGAAGCTTTCTTT. Its translation: CASSWGQGNEAFF. The full variable domain, its missing parts supplied by reference TRBV19 and TRBJ1-1, is DGGITQSPKYLFRKEGQNVTLSCEQNLNHDAMYWYRQDPGQGLRLIYYSQIVNDFQKGDIAEGYSVSREKKESFPLTVTSAQKNPTAFYLCASSWGQGNEAFFGQGTRLTVV.

This clonotype was found many times. This rearrangement joins TRBV7-9 to TRBJ1-2; D unclear. There are 14 residues in the CDR3. The germline V and J ends were trimmed by 2 bases and 4 bases, with 11 bases remaining between them. The germline CDR1 and CDR2 sequences are SEHNR and FQNEAQ (reference sequence). This chain's CDR3 is CASSLNDIFYGYTF. In nucleotides, the CDR3 is TGTGCCAGCAGCTTAAACGACATTTTCTATGGCTACACCTTC.

The chain recombines TRBV2 with TRBJ1-2; D gene ambiguous. The CDR3 runs 13 residues. Germline lookup yields CDR1 SNHLY and CDR2 FYNNEI. CDR3 region: CASLDYPADGYTF. CDR3 bases: TGTGCTAGCTTGGACTACCCTGCGGATGGCTACACCTTC.

This clonotype was counted at least ten times. A much larger clone lies one base from this, so it may be a read error. The V call is TRBV7-2, the J call TRBJ1-5; the D gene is possibly TRBD1 (5 bases). The CDR3 covers 13 residues. CDR1 is SGHTA, CDR2 FQGNSA, per germline. CDR3: CAGSLIAGRAQHF. The CDR3 DNA follows: TGTGCCGGCAGCTTAATCGCGGGCAGGGCCCAGCATTTT.

As regards this clonotype: One end of the junction varies from germline; a read error may be responsible. This chain joins TRBV20-1 and TRBJ2-7; the D gene is possibly TRBD2 (5 bases). There are 13 residues in the CDR3. CDR1 is DFQATT and CDR2 is SNEGSKA in the germline V gene (reference sequence). CDR3 coding DNA: TGCAGTGCTAGAACAGCGGACTCCTACGGGCAGTACTTC. Its translation is CSARTADSYGQYF.

The chain uses TRBV7-2 and TRBJ1-6; 10 nucleotides align to TRBD1. There are 16 residues in the CDR3. The germline CDR1 and CDR2 sequences are SGHTA and FQGNSA. V gave up 3 bases and J gave up 8 bases; unmatched junction bases: 7. This chain's CDR3 is CASSLGGGTGDSPLHF. In DNA, the CDR3 is TGTGCCAGCAGCTTGGGCGGGGGGACAGGGGATTCACCCCTCCACTTT.